Listed below are T cell receptor beta chains from one sample, sequenced in a study of blood T cells in healthy people across ages. Using its own MiXCR run on the 5' RACE reads, TCRdb lists one record per CDR3 protein. Among over 1,300,000 distinct CDR3 sequences listed, 45% to 70% were seen once. Sequences were obtained from blood. These receptor sequences come from a man aged 18 to 35 in good health. CDR3s include the opening cysteine and the closing phenylalanine or tryptophan. The D gene is left open where the match is weak. For some rows the clone size is stated as once, few or many, or as a class when expanded; others skip it.

D gene,J gene,CDR3 length,V gene,clone size,CDR3 DNA,CDR3 protein
.,TRBJ1-6,14,TRBV6-2/TRBV6-3,.,TGTGCCAGCAGCCGAGGACAGCGGGATTCACCCCTCCACTTT,CASSRGQRDSPLHF
.,TRBJ1-2,13,TRBV27,.,TGTGCCAGCAGTTTCCCCGGGGGAGGCGGCTACACCTTC,CASSFPGGGGYTF
TRBD1,TRBJ1-2,18,TRBV14,few,TGTGCCAGCAGTCGTCCCCGGACAGGGGGAACCGCTGGATATGGCTACACCTTC,CASSRPRTGGTAGYGYTF
TRBD1,TRBJ2-3,17,TRBV6-1,.,TGTGCCAGCAGGGGTTTCGATCCGGACAGGGGAGAGTATACGCAGTATTTT,CASRGFDPDRGEYTQYF
.,TRBJ1-1,15,TRBV6-1,few,TGTGCCAGCAGTGAAAGGTACCTCATGAACACTGAAGCTTTCTTT,CASSERYLMNTEAFF
.,TRBJ2-7,14,TRBV7-6,many,TGTGCCAGCAGCCGAGACCGGGGATTCTACGAGCAGTACTTC,CASSRDRGFYEQYF
.,TRBJ1-2,15,TRBV2,.,TGTGCCAGCAGTGGGCCGGACAGTTACAACTATGGCTACACCTTC,CASSGPDSYNYGYTF
TRBD1,TRBJ2-7,15,TRBV6-5,.,TGTGCCAGCAGGGGAGTAAACAGGGGTAGGGACGAGCAGTACTTC,CASRGVNRGRDEQYF
.,TRBJ2-7,15,TRBV20-1,.,TGCAGTGCTAGAGATGTTCCGGGGGAAGCCTACGAGCAGTACTTC,CSARDVPGEAYEQYF
.,TRBJ2-2,14,TRBV6-2/TRBV6-3,few,TGTGCCAGCAGTTACTCGGGTCACACCGGGGAGCTGTTTTTT,CASSYSGHTGELFF
.,TRBJ2-1,15,TRBV27,.,TGTGCCAGCAGTTATGGCGGGCTATTCTACAATGAGCAGTTCTTC,CASSYGGLFYNEQFF
.,TRBJ2-5,12,TRBV7-9,.,TGTGCCAGCAGCTACGACGGGAAGACCCAGTACTTC,CASSYDGKTQYF
.,TRBJ2-3,11,TRBV20-1,.,TGCAGTGCTCGGTCAAGGGATACGCAGTATTTT,CSARSRDTQYF
.,TRBJ2-7,15,TRBV7-9,.,TGTGCCAGCAGCTTAAGGGGCAGGCCATTGTACGAGCAGTACTTC,CASSLRGRPLYEQYF
TRBD2,TRBJ2-7,15,TRBV4-1,.,TGCGCCAGCAGCCAAGGTTCGGCGGGAGCCGACGAGCAGTACTTC,CASSQGSAGADEQYF
.,TRBJ2-7,14,TRBV29-1,.,TGCAGCGTTTTAGAGACAGCCCTTTCTTACGAGCAGTACTTC,CSVLETALSYEQYF
.,TRBJ2-5,13,TRBV29-1,.,TGCAGCGTTGAACCAATCAGGGCTGAGACCCAGTACTTC,CSVEPIRAETQYF
.,TRBJ1-4,14,TRBV6-5,few,TGTGCCAGCAGTTACCGGCCATCCGGCGAAAAACTGTTTTTT,CASSYRPSGEKLFF